Following are 32 T cell receptor beta chains from one sample sequenced in a study of blood T cells in healthy people across ages. The second PCR ran roughly 6 to 11 cycles with a sample-barcoded 5' primer and J-beta primers. TCRdb reprocessed the 5' RACE reads via MiXCR and lists one record per CDR3 protein. The repertoire holds around 1,900,000 distinct CDR3 sequences, approximately 39% seen once, with roughly 23% in the top ten. The sequenced sample was blood. The origin of the receptors is a human donor in good health.

The chain joins TRBV19 to TRBJ1-1, with no clear D. Germline loops: CDR1 LNHDA, CDR2 SQIVND (reference sequence). The V gene lost 7 bases and the J gene lost 2 bases, with 17 bases spanning the gap. This CDR3 is built from 15 residues. CDR3 nucleotides: TGTGCCAGTACCTTGGACCCCAAAGGAAACACTGAAGCTTTCTTT. Protein sequence: CASTLDPKGNTEAFF. Complete variable domain (other parts from reference TRBV19 and TRBJ1-1): DGGITQSPKYLFRKEGQNVTLSCEQNLNHDAMYWYRQDPGQGLRLIYYSQIVNDFQKGDIAEGYSVSREKKESFPLTVTSAQKNPTAFYLCASTLDPKGNTEAFFGQGTRLTVV.

This clonotype occurred a few times. V and J are TRBV4-1 and TRBJ1-4, with unresolved D. The ends were cut back, 2 bases at V and 0 bases at J, with 10 bases in the middle. This CDR3 region has 16 residues. Germline lookup yields CDR1 MGHRA and CDR2 YSYEKL. The CDR3 here is CASSQHSTATNEKLFF. The DNA for the CDR3 is TGCGCCAGCAGCCAACACAGCACCGCAACTAATGAAAAACTGTTTTTT.

V is TRBV3-1 and J is TRBJ1-4, with TRBD1 matching 8 bases. The CDR3 runs to 16 residues. With V trimmed by 0 bases and J by 7 bases, 7 bases remained unmatched. Germline assignment: CDR1 LGHDT and CDR2 YNNKEL (reference sequence). CDR3: CASSQDFGTGSEKLFF. For the CDR3, the DNA is TGTGCCAGCAGCCAAGATTTCGGGACAGGAAGTGAAAAACTGTTTTTT.

In this sample, this clonotype turned up a few times. V is TRBV12-3 or TRBV12-4 and J is TRBJ2-5; D possibly corresponds to TRBD2 (6 bases). Trimming took off 6 bases at V and 5 bases at J, with 13 bases between the two ends. This CDR3 region has 13 residues. The CDR3 is CASSPPGTETQYF. The CDR3 DNA reads as TGTGCCAGCAGCCCCCCGGGGACTGAGACCCAGTACTTC.

This clonotype has a handful of counts. CDR3 region: CASSSVGGETQYF. The CDR3, as DNA: TGTGCCAGCAGTTCTGTCGGCGGAGAGACCCAGTACTTC. V and J are TRBV27 and TRBJ2-5; no definite D call. The germline V gene has CDR1 MNHEY and CDR2 SMNVEV (reference sequence). Trimming left V 4 bases short and J 4 bases short, with 10 bases between. The CDR3 length is 13 residues.

There are many counts of this clonotype. The chain is built from TRBV5-1 and TRBJ1-4; 12 positions agree with TRBD1. The CDR3 covers 20 residues. The trim removed 4 bases at V and 4 bases at J, leaving 17 bases unmatched. Germline lookup yields CDR1 SGHRS and CDR2 YFSETQ. The CDR3 nucleotides read TGCGCCAGCAGCGGGTTCTCACCCGGGACAGGGGGCGATGGTAATGAAAAACTGTTTTTT. It specifies CASSGFSPGTGGDGNEKLFF.

This clonotype was counted only a few times. The chain carries TRBV6-5 and TRBJ1-2; D possibly corresponds to TRBD1 (6 bases). The germline V gene encodes CDR1 MNHEY and CDR2 SVGAGI. The CDR3 has 17 residues. V gave up 0 bases and J gave up 1 base, with 15 bases separating them. CDR3 DNA sequence: TGTGCCAGCAGTTACTCCGCGGACAGACCTGTTAACTATGGCTACACCTTC. This translates into CASSYSADRPVNYGYTF.

The chain is built from TRBV6-5 and TRBJ1-2; the D is unclear. Germline V CDR1 and CDR2: MNHEY, SVGAGI. The CDR3 has 13 residues. V was trimmed by 5 bases and J by 6 bases, leaving 13 bases between them. Here the CDR3 reads CASSPGSANGYTF. The CDR3 nucleotides read TGTGCCAGCAGTCCAGGATCGGCCAATGGCTACACCTTC.

The chain links TRBV7-6 to TRBJ2-1; D is possibly TRBD2 (5 bases). V was pared by 1 base and J by 0 bases, with 13 bases between. The germline CDR1 and CDR2 sequences are SGHVS and FNYEAQ. CDR3 size: 17 residues. The CDR3 here is CASSLVRGPSSYNEQFF. CDR3 nucleotide sequence: TGTGCCAGCAGCTTAGTTCGGGGTCCGAGCTCCTACAATGAGCAGTTCTTC.

V is TRBV20-1 and J is TRBJ2-1; no firm D call. V lost 6 bases and J lost 6, with 18 bases in between. This CDR3 comprises 14 residues. Germline-derived CDR1 and CDR2 are DFQATT and SNEGSKA (reference sequence). CDR3 in DNA: TGCAGTGCAGTACCCGCAGATGCAGGCAATGAGCAGTTCTTC. Its protein is CSAVPADAGNEQFF.

CDR3 protein: CASSPGHGGGETQYF. CDR3 nucleotides: TGTGCCAGCAGCCCGGGACACGGGGGTGGAGAGACCCAGTACTTC. J is TRBJ2-5 and V is TRBV5-5; D may match TRBD1 or TRBD2 (6 bases each). Germline V gene sequence: CDR1 SGHKS, CDR2 YYEKEE (reference sequence). CDR3 length equals 15 residues. Trimming left V 4 bases short and J 4 bases short, with 17 bases between.

This clonotype has just a few counts. The junction does not match germline at one end; this may be a read error. The chain links TRBV2 to TRBJ2-1; 7 nucleotides agree with TRBD1. CDR1 is SNHLY, CDR2 FYNNEI, per germline. This CDR3 region has 18 residues. The CDR3 here is CASSGTEFPGGSYNGQFF. DNA for the CDR3: TGTGCCAGTTCCGGGACAGAATTCCCCGGTGGATCCTACAATGGGCAGTTCTTC.

This clonotype was picked up a small number of times. The V gene is TRBV12-3 or TRBV12-4, the J gene TRBJ2-7; D is unclear. The CDR3 has 12 amino acids. Trimming shortened V by 7 bases and J by 3 bases, and 10 bases separated the two germline ends. The CDR3 spells CASTRHIYEQYF. The DNA of the CDR3 is TGTGCCAGCACCCGACACATCTACGAGCAGTACTTC.

The chain has TRBV6-2 or TRBV6-3 and TRBJ2-1, with a tentative D call TRBD2 (6 bases). V was clipped by 2 bases and J by 0 bases, with 14 bases between them. Germline loops: CDR1 MNHEY, CDR2 SVGEGT. The CDR3 totals 17 residues. CDR3 nucleotides: TGTGCCAGCAGTTACCCAAAAATCGGGAGCTCCTACAATGAGCAGTTCTTC. This encodes CASSYPKIGSSYNEQFF.

This chain links TRBV7-6 with TRBJ2-1; 10 bases align to TRBD1. V was pared by 2 bases and J by 7 bases, with 5 bases of the junction left unmatched. CDR3 length equals 15 residues. The germline CDR1 and CDR2 sequences are SGHVS and FNYEAQ. The CDR3 spells CASSLRQGAGNEQFF. The CDR3 DNA follows: TGTGCCAGCAGCTTACGACAGGGGGCAGGTAATGAGCAGTTCTTC.

Worth noting for this clonotype: Relative to the germline gene, one junction end is altered; a read error may explain this. The chain couples TRBV4-3 to TRBJ2-7; D is possibly TRBD1 or TRBD2 (6 bases each). The CDR3 sequence is 14 residues long. CDR1 and CDR2 from the germline V gene are LGHNA and YSLEER. CDR3 sequence (DNA): TGCGTCAGCAGCCAAGGGGGGATGGGCTACGAGCAGTACTTC. Protein product: CVSSQGGMGYEQYF.

The chain combines TRBV5-1 with TRBJ1-2, with 8 bases that match TRBD1. The CDR3 contains 16 residues. V gave up 5 bases and J gave up 4 bases; unmatched junction bases: 13. Germline V gene data show CDR1 as SGHRS and CDR2 as YFSETQ. The CDR3 DNA follows: TGCGCCAGCAGTAGGTCCGGACAGGGTGGCGGCTATGGCTACACCTTC. Translating gives CASSRSGQGGGYGYTF. Supplemented by reference TRBV5-1 and TRBJ1-2, the full variable domain reads KAGVTQTPRYLIKTRGQQVTLSCSPISGHRSVSWYQQTPGQGLQFLFEYFSETQRNKGNFPGRFSGRQFSNSRSEMNVSTLELGDSALYLCASSRSGQGGGYGYTFGSGTRLTVV.

This chain uses TRBV7-2 with TRBJ2-1, with D unresolved. Germline loops: CDR1 SGHTA, CDR2 FQGNSA. The ends were cut back, 1 base at V and 5 bases at J, with 9 bases in the middle. The CDR3 contains 14 residues. CDR3 sequence reads: CASSLGVFDNEQFF. CDR3 bases: TGTGCCAGCAGCTTAGGGGTTTTCGACAATGAGCAGTTCTTC.

The J gene is TRBJ2-3, the V gene TRBV13; the D call may be TRBD1 or TRBD2 (5 bases each). Germline lookup yields CDR1 PRHDT and CDR2 FYEKMQ (reference sequence). Trimming removed 3 bases at V and 8 bases at J, with 15 bases between. The length of the CDR3 is 14 residues. This chain's CDR3 is CASSFGTTPRTQYF. The CDR3 DNA reads TGTGCCAGCAGCTTCGGGACCACCCCGCGTACGCAGTATTTT.

This clonotype was observed a few times. The chain carries TRBV7-2 and TRBJ2-7; possible D gene TRBD1, 6 bases. Germline V gene sequence: CDR1 SGHTA, CDR2 FQGNSA. This CDR3 region has 15 residues. The V gene lost 3 bases and the J gene lost 0 bases, with 12 bases spanning the gap. CDR3 in DNA: TGTGCCAGCAGCTTCACGACAGGCAGCTCCTACGAGCAGTACTTC. It translates to CASSFTTGSSYEQYF.

The chain is built from TRBV5-1 and TRBJ2-7; D gene unclear. V was trimmed by 0 bases and J by 3 bases, leaving 7 bases between them. The CDR3 length is 13 residues. Germline V lookup: CDR1 SGHRS, CDR2 YFSETQ. The CDR3 loop reads CASSLAKNYEQYF. DNA for the CDR3: TGCGCCAGCAGCTTGGCCAAGAACTACGAGCAGTACTTC. The full variable domain, completed using reference TRBV5-1 and TRBJ2-7, is KAGVTQTPRYLIKTRGQQVTLSCSPISGHRSVSWYQQTPGQGLQFLFEYFSETQRNKGNFPGRFSGRQFSNSRSEMNVSTLELGDSALYLCASSLAKNYEQYFGPGTRLTVT.

This clonotype has only one observation. At one boundary the junction diverges from the germline segment, which might be a read error. V and J are TRBV20-1 and TRBJ1-6; possibly TRBD1 for D (6 bases). The CDR3 covers 14 residues. CDR1 is DFQATT and CDR2 is SNEGSKA in the germline V gene (reference sequence). The CDR3 protein is CSARDSLELSPPHF. The CDR3 nucleotides read TGCAGTGCTAGGGACAGTCTAGAATTGTCACCCCCCCACTTT.

The chain uses TRBV9 and TRBJ2-1; 8 nucleotides agree with TRBD2. Germline lookup yields CDR1 SGDLS and CDR2 YYNGEE. The CDR3 extends over 15 amino acids. V shed 0 bases and J 7 bases; nucleotides not matched to a gene: 6. This chain's CDR3 is CASSVETSGGNEQFF. Written as DNA, the CDR3 is TGTGCCAGCAGCGTAGAAACTAGCGGAGGGAATGAGCAGTTCTTC.

This clonotype was counted only a few times. The J gene is TRBJ1-6, the V gene TRBV15; no clear D. Germline V gene data show CDR1 as LNHNV and CDR2 as YYDKDF (reference sequence). The CDR3 contains 14 residues. V was pared by 0 bases and J by 8 bases, with 8 bases between. DNA of the CDR3: TGTGCCACCAGCAGAGATGGTTTGGATTCACCCCTCCACTTT. Amino acid sequence: CATSRDGLDSPLHF.

This clonotype showed up just a few times. The chain is built from TRBV4-1 and TRBJ2-5; D not certain. The J call is in doubt because the DNA end fits TRBJ2-7 better. Germline CDR1 and CDR2: MGHRA and YSYEKL. This CDR3 spans 12 amino acids. The CDR3 DNA reads TGCGCCAGCAGCCAGCTGCCGGGCGAGCAGTACTTC. Translating gives CASSQLPGEQYF.

The rearrangement links TRBV4-1 to TRBJ2-3; 7 nucleotides align to TRBD1. The CDR3 contains 17 residues. Germline V gives CDR1 MGHRA, CDR2 YSYEKL. J gave up 3 bases and V 0 bases, and 9 bases lay outside the gene matches. The CDR3 here is CASSQEGSVTGTDTQYF. As DNA, the CDR3 is TGCGCCAGCAGCCAAGAGGGGTCTGTGACAGGGACAGATACGCAGTATTTT.

The V call is TRBV7-9, the J call TRBJ1-4; D remains ambiguous. In germline, CDR1 is SEHNR, CDR2 FQNEAQ (reference sequence). V gave up 5 bases and J gave up 7 bases, with 17 bases separating them. The CDR3 totals 15 residues. The CDR3 region has the DNA TGTGCCAGCAGCCCTACCGGGATCGGAGGTGAAAAACTGTTTTTT. Translated: CASSPTGIGGEKLFF.

The chain is built from TRBV20-1 and TRBJ2-5; 13 bases are shared with TRBD2. The trim removed 6 bases at V and 3 bases at J, leaving 4 bases unmatched. The CDR3 has 14 amino acids. Germline V gene data show CDR1 as DFQATT and CDR2 as SNEGSKA (reference sequence). The CDR3 region has the DNA TGCAGTGCGGGGGGGACTAGCGGGGAAGAGACCCAGTACTTC. Translation gives CSAGGTSGEETQYF.

The chain recombines TRBV12-5 with TRBJ1-1, with D unclear. The V and J ends lost 1 base and 4 bases respectively, with 10 bases between them. Germline V gives CDR1 LGHNT, CDR2 FRNRAP. The CDR3 is made up of 14 amino acids. CDR3: CASGLGPAGTEAFF. The CDR3 DNA reads as TGTGCTAGTGGTTTGGGACCCGCGGGCACTGAAGCTTTCTTT.

Points on this clonotype: At one end the junction does not follow the germline gene, possibly because of a read error. This sequence joins TRBV12-3 or TRBV12-4 and TRBJ1-1; perhaps TRBD1 as D (6 bases). The CDR3 length is 14 residues. Written as DNA, the CDR3 is TGTGCCAGCATCATGAGACAGGCGGGCACTGAAGGTTTCTTT. The encoded protein is CASIMRQAGTEGFF.

The chain is built from TRBV7-2 and TRBJ1-5, with D hard to call. This CDR3 comprises 14 residues. V was cut by 1 base and J by 5 bases, with 9 bases left in between. The germline CDR1 and CDR2 sequences are SGHTA and FQGNSA. In DNA, the CDR3 is TGTGCCAGCAGCTTAGATGCGTACTATCAGCCCCAGCATTTT. As protein: CASSLDAYYQPQHF.

J is TRBJ1-1 and V is TRBV5-1; 9 bases align to TRBD1. This CDR3 comprises 19 residues. Trimming took 3 bases from V and 7 from J; bases not matched to a gene: 22. Germline CDR1 is SGHRS and CDR2 is YFSETQ. CDR3 nucleotide sequence: TGCGCCAGCAGCTCCCAAAGTAGGACAGGGGTATTAATTACGAGTGAAGCTTTCTTT. This translates into CASSSQSRTGVLITSEAFF.